This record concerns one T cell receptor (beta chain) sequence. Authors' methods: Reference gene primer amplification gave nucleated cell count estimates. TCRdb keeps only in-frame clones here, not all; method: immunoSEQ multiplex PCR. V, J and clone size were drawn from that table, and D and trimming were deduced from the DNA. The repertoire includes 120,000 or so clones, around four fifths of them detected once, and 9% to 13% sits in the top ten. The sample comes from a study of blood T cell repertoires in COVID-19. Study-wide background: COVID-19 samples, acute and convalescent, were from the United States, Italy and Spain. From T cells, B-cell-depleted T cells, or PBMCs came the material, which was cDNA or gDNA.

The receptor was derived from a human donor in a cohort sampled during active COVID-19. The sample was peripheral blood.

DNA of the CDR3: TGTGCCAGCAGCTTTGGACAGGGAGCGGCAACTAATGAAAAACTGTTTTTT. It is translated as CASSFGQGAATNEKLFF. The chain is built from TRBV7-9 and TRBJ1-4; 8 bases line up with TRBD1. After removal of 3 bases from V and 0 bases from J, the junction contained 6 bases not matched to a gene. The CDR3 runs 17 residues. Per the germline V gene, CDR1 is SEHNR and CDR2 is FQNEAQ (reference sequence).